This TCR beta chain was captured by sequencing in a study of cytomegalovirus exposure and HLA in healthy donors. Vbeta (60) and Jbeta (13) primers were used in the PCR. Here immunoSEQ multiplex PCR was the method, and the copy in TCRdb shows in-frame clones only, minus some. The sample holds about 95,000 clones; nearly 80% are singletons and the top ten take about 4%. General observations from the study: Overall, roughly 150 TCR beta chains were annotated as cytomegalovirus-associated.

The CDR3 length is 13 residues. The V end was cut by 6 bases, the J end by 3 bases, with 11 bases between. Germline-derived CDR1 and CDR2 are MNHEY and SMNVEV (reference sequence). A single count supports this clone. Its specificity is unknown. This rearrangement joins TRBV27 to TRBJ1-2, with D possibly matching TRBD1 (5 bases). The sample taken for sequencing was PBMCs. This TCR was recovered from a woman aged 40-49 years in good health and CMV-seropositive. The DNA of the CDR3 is TGTGCCAGCAGCGACTGGGGGGACTATGGCTACACCTTC. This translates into CASSDWGDYGYTF.